This paragraph reports one TCR beta chain. The antigen is undetermined. The sample comes from a study of T-cell memory formation after mild COVID-19. Overall study: TCR clusters mostly belonged to single donors. Study-level results: CD4+ contracting clones were mainly CM and EM; CD8+ ones, EMRA. Some SARS-CoV-2-responding clones were already detected in memory before infection.

Germline-derived CDR1 and CDR2 are LGHNA and YNFKEQ. The germline V and J ends were trimmed by 0 bases and 4 bases, with 10 bases remaining between them. The CDR3 length is 15 residues. TCRdb fed the 5' RACE reads into MiXCR, producing one record per CDR3 protein. Here the sample spans 450,000 to 650,000 distinct CDR3 sequences, less than 25% being singletons. The TCR originated in an adult woman who had mild COVID-19 (a few samples of this study predate the infection). Cell type and time point are not known. The chain recombines TRBV4-2 with TRBJ1-3; D possibly corresponds to TRBD1 (5 bases). Input material: PBMCs or a T cell subset sorted from them (not recorded which). The CDR3 nucleotides read TGTGCCAGCAGCCAAGAAGGGACCAGAGGAAACACCATATATTTT. Protein sequence: CASSQEGTRGNTIYF.